Listed below are T cell receptor beta chains from one sample, sequenced in a study of Ad26.COV2.S vaccination and SARS-CoV-2 variants. Clones were sequenced by immunoSEQ multiplex PCR, and TCRdb holds only the in-frame ones, with some missing. The data hold about 380,000 clones, with 83% observed a single time. The specimen was peripheral blood, collected in a trial of Ad26.COV2.S vaccine versus placebo. These TCRs come from a person between 18 and 59 years old who received the Ad26.COV2.S COVID-19 vaccine or a placebo. The CDR3 runs from the conserved cysteine through the conserved F or W. A D gene is named only where the DNA matches it firmly. Only some rows state a clone size, as once, few, many or a class for expanded clones.

size: -
J: TRBJ1-6
V: TRBV4-3
D: TRBD1
DNA: TGCGCCAGCAGCCAAAATTCGTTTATACAGGGGATCTATAATTCACCCCTCCACTTT
CDR3: CASSQNSFIQGIYNSPLHF

size: -
J: TRBJ2-1
V: TRBV19
D: -
DNA: TGTGCCAGTAGTTACTACAGGGAGCGCTCCTACAATGAGCAGTTCTTC
CDR3: CASSYYRERSYNEQFF

size: -
J: TRBJ1-6
V: TRBV3-1/TRBV3-2
D: TRBD1
DNA: TGTGCCAGCAGCCAGGAGACAGGGAGGGATTCACCCCTCCACTTT
CDR3: CASSQETGRDSPLHF

size: -
J: TRBJ2-1
V: TRBV9
D: -
DNA: TGTGCCAGCAGCGCCCACAATGAGCAGTTCTTC
CDR3: CASSAHNEQFF

size: -
J: TRBJ2-7
V: TRBV18
D: TRBD1
DNA: TGTGCCAGCTCACTTACCCCGCAGGGGGCCCACGAGCAGTACTTC
CDR3: CASSLTPQGAHEQYF

size: -
J: TRBJ1-2
V: TRBV7-9
D: -
DNA: TGTGCCAGCAGCACGCCGGGACATCCCGTCAACTATGGCTACACCTTC
CDR3: CASSTPGHPVNYGYTF

size: -
J: TRBJ1-6
V: TRBV19
D: -
DNA: TGTGCCAGTAGCCCGGGTGGATCATATAATTCACCCCTCCACTTT
CDR3: CASSPGGSYNSPLHF

size: -
J: TRBJ1-2
V: TRBV10-3
D: -
DNA: TGTGCCATCAGGAGACTAGGTCGGGGGGCGGCTGGCTACACCTTC
CDR3: CAIRRLGRGAAGYTF

size: -
J: TRBJ1-6
V: TRBV6-9
D: TRBD1
DNA: TGTGCCAGCAGTTTAACAGGGGCTCGAGGATCACCCCTCCACTTT
CDR3: CASSLTGARGSPLHF

size: -
J: TRBJ2-2
V: TRBV15
D: TRBD1
DNA: TGTGCCACCAGCAGAGATTTGGGGACAGCAACCGGGGAGCTGTTTTTT
CDR3: CATSRDLGTATGELFF

size: -
J: TRBJ1-1
V: TRBV29-1
D: -
DNA: TGCAGCGTTGTGGATGGGGGTGAAGCTTTCTTT
CDR3: CSVVDGGEAFF

size: -
J: TRBJ1-5
V: TRBV7-2
D: -
DNA: TGTGCCAGCAGCCAGCGGGCGGCTCAGCCCCAGCATTTT
CDR3: CASSQRAAQPQHF

size: -
J: TRBJ1-2
V: TRBV25-1
D: TRBD1
DNA: TGTGCCAGCAGTGTACAGGGGTATTATGGCTACACCTTC
CDR3: CASSVQGYYGYTF

size: -
J: TRBJ2-2
V: TRBV30
D: -
DNA: TGTGCCTGGAGTGTACGGCCTTACGCCGGGGAGCTGTTTTTT
CDR3: CAWSVRPYAGELFF

size: -
J: TRBJ2-1
V: TRBV12-3/TRBV12-4
D: -
DNA: TGTGCCAGCAGACCTTTAGGTTATGAGCAGTTCTTC
CDR3: CASRPLGYEQFF

size: -
J: TRBJ1-1
V: TRBV18
D: -
DNA: TGTGCCAGCTCAGCGACAACCCCGGAGGTGAACACTGAAGCTTTCTTT
CDR3: CASSATTPEVNTEAFF

size: once
J: TRBJ1-1
V: TRBV10-3
D: TRBD1
DNA: TGTGCCATCAGTGAGTTTAAAGGACAGGACATGAACACTGAAGCTTTCTTT
CDR3: CAISEFKGQDMNTEAFF

size: -
J: TRBJ2-5
V: TRBV25-1
D: TRBD2
DNA: TGTGCCAGCACCTTAGCGGGAATGGAGACCCAGTACTTC
CDR3: CASTLAGMETQYF

size: -
J: TRBJ2-1
V: TRBV5-1
D: -
DNA: TGCGCCACCCCAGACGGGAGCATCTACAATGAGCAGTTCTTC
CDR3: CATPDGSIYNEQFF

size: -
J: TRBJ1-1
V: TRBV4-1
D: -
DNA: TGCGCCAGCAGCCAACCTCTCATGGGCCGGCGGACTGAAGCTTTCTTT
CDR3: CASSQPLMGRRTEAFF

size: few
J: TRBJ1-1
V: TRBV13
D: TRBD1
DNA: TGTGCCAGCAGTGGGGACAGACAATTCCACACTGAAGCTTTCTTT
CDR3: CASSGDRQFHTEAFF

size: -
J: TRBJ2-7
V: TRBV11-3
D: -
DNA: TGTGCCAGCAGCCCTGGGCCGTCCTCCTACGAGCAGTACTTC
CDR3: CASSPGPSSYEQYF